Here is one T cell receptor (beta chain) with its context. After removal of 3 bases from V and 1 base from J, the junction contained 6 bases not matched to a gene. The germline gives CDR1 KGHSH, CDR2 LQKENI. This CDR3 comprises 16 residues. This sample was included in a study of blood T cell repertoires in COVID-19. Overall study context: COVID-19 samples collected from the United States, Italy and Spain covered acute and convalescent phases. Nucleic acid was either cDNA or gDNA, and it came from T cells, B-cell-depleted T cells, or PBMCs.

In the original workflow: How many nucleated cells were present was estimated from reference gene primer amplification. This table comes from immunoSEQ multiplex PCR, and its TCRdb copy is limited to in-frame clones, with some not included. V and J calls and clone size are given by that table; D and trimming were obtained from the DNA. Of around 140,000 clones in the sample, over 80% were seen once. Sequencing was performed on peripheral blood. The sequence was collected from an elderly man with acute or convalescent COVID-19. This rearrangement joins TRBV18 to TRBJ1-2; 9 nucleotides match TRBD1. The CDR3 loop is CASSPTRTGDNYGYTF. The CDR3 DNA follows: TGTGCCAGCTCACCTACCCGGACAGGGGATAACTATGGCTACACCTTC. Using reference TRBV18 and TRBJ1-2 for the parts outside the CDR3, the full variable domain is NAGVMQNPRHLVRRRGQEARLRCSPMKGHSHVYWYRQLPEEGLKFMVYLQKENIIDESGMPKERFSAEFPKEGPSILRIQQVVRGDSAAYFCASSPTRTGDNYGYTFGSGTRLTVV.